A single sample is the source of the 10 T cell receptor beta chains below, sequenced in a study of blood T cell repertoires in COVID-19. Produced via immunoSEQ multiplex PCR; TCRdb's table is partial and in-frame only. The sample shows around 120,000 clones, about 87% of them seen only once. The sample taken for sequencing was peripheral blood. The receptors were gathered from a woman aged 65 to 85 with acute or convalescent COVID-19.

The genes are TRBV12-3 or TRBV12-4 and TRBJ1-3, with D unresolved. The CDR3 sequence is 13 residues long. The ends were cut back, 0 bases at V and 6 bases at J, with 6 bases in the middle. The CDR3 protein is CASSLAQSNTIYF. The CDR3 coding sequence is TGTGCCAGCAGTTTAGCACAGTCAAACACCATATATTTT.

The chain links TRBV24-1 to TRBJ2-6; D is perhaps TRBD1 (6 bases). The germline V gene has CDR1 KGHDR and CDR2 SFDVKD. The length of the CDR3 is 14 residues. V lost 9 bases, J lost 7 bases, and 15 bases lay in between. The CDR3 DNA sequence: TGTGCCACCCTGGACAGTTCGGGAGCCAACGTCCTGACTTTC. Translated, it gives CATLDSSGANVLTF.

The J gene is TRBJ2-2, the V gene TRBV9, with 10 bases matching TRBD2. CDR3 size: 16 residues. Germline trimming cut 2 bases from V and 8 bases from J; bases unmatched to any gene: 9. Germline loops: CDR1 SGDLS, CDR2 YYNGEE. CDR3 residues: CASSVSSGGILGELFF. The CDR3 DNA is TGTGCCAGCAGCGTGTCTAGCGGGGGTATCCTGGGGGAGCTGTTTTTT.

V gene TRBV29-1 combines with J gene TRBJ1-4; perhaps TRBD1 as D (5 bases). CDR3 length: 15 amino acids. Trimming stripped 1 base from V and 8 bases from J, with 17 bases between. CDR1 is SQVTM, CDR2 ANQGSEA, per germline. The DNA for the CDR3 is TGCAGCGTTGAAGGGAGGAGGAGGGGTGGCGAAAAACTGTTTTTT. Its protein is CSVEGRRRGGEKLFF.

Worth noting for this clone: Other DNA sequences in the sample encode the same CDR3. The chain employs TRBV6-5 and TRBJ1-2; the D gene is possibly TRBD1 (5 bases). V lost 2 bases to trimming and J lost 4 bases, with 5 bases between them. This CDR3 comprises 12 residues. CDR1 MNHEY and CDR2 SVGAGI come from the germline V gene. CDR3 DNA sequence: TGTGCCAGCAGTTACAGGGGCTATGGCTACACCTTC. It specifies CASSYRGYGYTF.

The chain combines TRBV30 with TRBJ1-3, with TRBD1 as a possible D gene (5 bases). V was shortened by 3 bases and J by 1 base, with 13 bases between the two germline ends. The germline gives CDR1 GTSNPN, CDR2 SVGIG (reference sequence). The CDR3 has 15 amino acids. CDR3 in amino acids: CAWRDMGPSGNTIYF. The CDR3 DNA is TGTGCCTGGAGGGATATGGGGCCTTCTGGAAACACCATATATTTT.

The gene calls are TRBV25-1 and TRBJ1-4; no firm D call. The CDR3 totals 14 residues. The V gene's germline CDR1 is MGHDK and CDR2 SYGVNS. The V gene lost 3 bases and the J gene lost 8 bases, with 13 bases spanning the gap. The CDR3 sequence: CASSEPGGNEKLFF. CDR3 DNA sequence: TGTGCCAGCAGTGAGCCAGGAGGAAACGAAAAACTGTTTTTT.

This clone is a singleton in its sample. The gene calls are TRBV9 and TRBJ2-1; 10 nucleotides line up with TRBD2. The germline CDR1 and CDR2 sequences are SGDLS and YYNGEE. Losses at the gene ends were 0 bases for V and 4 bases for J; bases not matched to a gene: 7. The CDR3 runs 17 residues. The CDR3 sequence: CASSVDSGGASYNEQFF. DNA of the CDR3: TGTGCCAGCAGCGTAGACAGCGGGGGGGCCTCTTACAATGAGCAGTTCTTC.

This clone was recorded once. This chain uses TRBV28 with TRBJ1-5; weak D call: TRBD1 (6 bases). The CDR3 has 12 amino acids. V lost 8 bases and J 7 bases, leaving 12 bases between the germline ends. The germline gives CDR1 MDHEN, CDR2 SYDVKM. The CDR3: CASGGGGQPQHF. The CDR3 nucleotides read TGTGCCAGCGGGGGGGGCGGACAGCCCCAGCATTTT.

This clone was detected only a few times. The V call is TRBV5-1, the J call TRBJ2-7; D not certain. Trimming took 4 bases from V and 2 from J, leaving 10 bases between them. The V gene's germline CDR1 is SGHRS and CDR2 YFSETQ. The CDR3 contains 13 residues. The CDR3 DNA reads TGCGCCAGCAGCCCGGAGACGACCTACGAGCAGTACTTC. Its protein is CASSPETTYEQYF. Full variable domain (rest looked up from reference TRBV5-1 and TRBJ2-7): KAGVTQTPRYLIKTRGQQVTLSCSPISGHRSVSWYQQTPGQGLQFLFEYFSETQRNKGNFPGRFSGRQFSNSRSEMNVSTLELGDSALYLCASSPETTYEQYFGPGTRLTVT.